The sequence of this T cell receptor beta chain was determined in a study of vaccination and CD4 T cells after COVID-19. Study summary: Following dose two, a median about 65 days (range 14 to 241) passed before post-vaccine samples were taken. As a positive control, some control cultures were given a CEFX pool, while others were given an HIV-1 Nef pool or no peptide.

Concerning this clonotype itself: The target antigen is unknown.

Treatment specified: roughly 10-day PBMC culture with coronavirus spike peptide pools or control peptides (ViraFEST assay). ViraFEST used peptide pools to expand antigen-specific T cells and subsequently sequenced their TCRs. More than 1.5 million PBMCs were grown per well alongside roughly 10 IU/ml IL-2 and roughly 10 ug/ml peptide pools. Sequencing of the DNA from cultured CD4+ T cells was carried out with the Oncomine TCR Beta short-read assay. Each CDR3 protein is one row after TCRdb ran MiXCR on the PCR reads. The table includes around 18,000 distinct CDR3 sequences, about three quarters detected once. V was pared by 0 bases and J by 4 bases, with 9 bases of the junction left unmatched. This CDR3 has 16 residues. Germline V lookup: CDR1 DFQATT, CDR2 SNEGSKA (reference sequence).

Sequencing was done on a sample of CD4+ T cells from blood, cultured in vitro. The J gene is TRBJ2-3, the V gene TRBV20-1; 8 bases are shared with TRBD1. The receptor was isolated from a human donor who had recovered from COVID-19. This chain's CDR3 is CSARDYGRGPADTQYF. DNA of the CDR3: TGCAGTGCTAGAGATTATGGCAGGGGGCCTGCAGATACGCAGTATTTT.